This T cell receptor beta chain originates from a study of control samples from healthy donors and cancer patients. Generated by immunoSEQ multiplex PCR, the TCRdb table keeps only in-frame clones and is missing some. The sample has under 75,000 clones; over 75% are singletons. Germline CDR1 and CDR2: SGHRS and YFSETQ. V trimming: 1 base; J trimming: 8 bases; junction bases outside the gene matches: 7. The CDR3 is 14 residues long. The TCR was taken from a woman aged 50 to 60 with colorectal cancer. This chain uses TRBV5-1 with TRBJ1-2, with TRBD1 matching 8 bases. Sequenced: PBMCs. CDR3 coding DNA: TGCGCCAGCAGCTTGTGGCAGGGGGCTGAGGGCTACACCTTC. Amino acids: CASSLWQGAEGYTF. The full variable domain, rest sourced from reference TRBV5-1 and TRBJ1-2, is KAGVTQTPRYLIKTRGQQVTLSCSPISGHRSVSWYQQTPGQGLQFLFEYFSETQRNKGNFPGRFSGRQFSNSRSEMNVSTLELGDSALYLCASSLWQGAEGYTFGSGTRLTVV.